This T cell receptor beta chain is drawn from a study of blood T cell repertoires in COVID-19. The germline V and J ends were trimmed by 9 bases and 4 bases, with 21 bases remaining between them. Germline V lookup: CDR1 MNHEY, CDR2 SVGAGI. CDR3 length: 15 amino acids. Libraries were prepared by immunoSEQ multiplex PCR; TCRdb keeps only in-frame clonotypes and omits some of them. Found here are 200,000 to 250,000 clones, around 90% of them singletons; the top ten hold about 6%. The chain has TRBV6-5 and TRBJ1-2, with no clear D. The sequence was obtained from a man aged 55 to 70 who had recovered from COVID-19. The source material was peripheral blood. CDR3 in DNA: TGTGCCAGTATTTTTGGAGACCCATTAGGCTATGGCTACACCTTC. Its translation: CASIFGDPLGYGYTF.